This T cell receptor beta chain came from a study of blood T cell repertoires in COVID-19. Across the study: From the United States, Italy and Spain came samples of acute and convalescent COVID-19.

Authors' processing steps: For nucleated cells, counts were estimated from reference gene primer amplification. This table comes from immunoSEQ multiplex PCR, and its TCRdb copy is limited to in-frame clones, with some not included. V, J and clone size derive from that table, while D and trimming were established from the DNA sequence. The sample lists fewer than 400,000 clones; approximately 85% were seen once. This study enrolled people aged about 18 to 100 from 20 to 25 US geographic areas. Cohort assignment relied on participant-reported clinical history. The sample consisted of PBMCs or T cells enriched from blood (not recorded which). The receptor's source is a man in his thirties or forties who had recovered from COVID-19.

The CDR3, as DNA: TGTGCCATCAGATCTTTTGAGACCCAGTACTTC. Translation: CAIRSFETQYF. The chain joins TRBV10-3 to TRBJ2-5; no definite D call. Trimming took 6 bases from V and 5 from J, leaving 7 bases between them. The CDR3 extends over 11 amino acids. CDR1 and CDR2 from the germline V gene are ENHRY and SYGVKD.